Below, 32 T cell receptor beta chains from the same sample are listed, as sequenced in a study of T cells after somatic rescue of genetic block. Repertoires were generated with immunoSEQ multiplex PCR, while TCRdb's copy carries only in-frame clones and drops some. The sample yields some 90,000 clones, 80% to 90% seen once. The sequencing sample was made of peripheral blood mononuclear cells (PBMCs). Receptor source: a woman aged 18-29 years.

The chain uses TRBV6-6 and TRBJ1-1, with TRBD1 as a possible D gene (5 bases). The CDR3 runs to 14 residues. The V gene lost 6 bases and the J gene lost 1 base, with 12 bases spanning the gap. Germline-derived CDR1 and CDR2 are MNHNY and SVGAGI (reference sequence). CDR3 coding DNA: TGTGCCAGCAGCGTCAGGGCAGGGAACACTGAAGCTTTCTTT. This translates into CASSVRAGNTEAFF.

The genes are TRBV28 and TRBJ2-3, with D perhaps matching TRBD1 or TRBD2 (6 bases each). The V end lost 3 bases, the J end lost 8 bases, and 18 bases lay between the germline ends. The CDR3 loop spans 15 amino acids. Germline-derived CDR1 and CDR2 are MDHEN and SYDVKM. CDR3 sequence: CASSFPILGGGTQYF. CDR3 DNA sequence: TGTGCCAGCAGTTTCCCCATCCTAGGGGGAGGTACGCAGTATTTT.

This chain uses TRBV6-5 with TRBJ2-3; no definite D call. The length of the CDR3 is 14 residues. Germline-derived CDR1 and CDR2 are MNHEY and SVGAGI. Deletions cut 2 bases from V and 2 bases from J, with 8 bases between. The CDR3 bases are TGTGCCAGCAGTTACGTGAGTTCCACAGATACGCAGTATTTT. This codes for CASSYVSSTDTQYF.

J is TRBJ1-2 and V is TRBV7-2; possibly TRBD1 for D (5 bases). The V gene's germline CDR1 is SGHTA and CDR2 FQGNSA. CDR3 length equals 13 residues. The V end was cut by 5 bases, the J end by 6 bases, with 13 bases between. This chain's CDR3 is CASSQNRRNGYTF. CDR3 coding DNA: TGTGCCAGCAGCCAAAACAGGAGAAATGGCTACACCTTC.

This chain uses TRBV9 with TRBJ2-1; TRBD2 matches at 10 bases. The V and J ends lost 3 bases and 5 bases, in that order; junction bases with no gene match: 8. CDR1 and CDR2 (germline): SGDLS, YYNGEE. The CDR3 covers 16 residues. CDR3 DNA sequence: TGTGCCAGCAGCGCAACTAGCGGGACGCCGAACAATGAGCAGTTCTTC. Protein: CASSATSGTPNNEQFF. Filled out from reference TRBV9 and TRBJ2-1, the complete variable domain reads DSGVTQTPKHLITATGQRVTLRCSPRSGDLSVYWYQQSLDQGLQFLIQYYNGEERAKGNILERFSAQQFPDLHSELNLSSLELGDSALYFCASSATSGTPNNEQFFGPGTRLTVL.

J is TRBJ1-5 and V is TRBV27; the D gene is possibly TRBD1 (6 bases). Germline CDR1 and CDR2: MNHEY and SMNVEV (reference sequence). CDR3 length: 15 residues. The V gene lost 5 bases and the J gene lost 3 bases, with 14 bases spanning the gap. The CDR3 loop reads CASSPMGAPNQPQHF. For the CDR3, the DNA is TGTGCCAGCAGTCCAATGGGGGCGCCCAATCAGCCCCAGCATTTT.

The rearrangement uses TRBV5-8 and TRBJ2-3; 9 positions agree with TRBD2. The junction had 4 bases not matched to a gene; V was cut back by 0 bases and J by 8 bases. The CDR3 totals 14 residues. Looked up from germline, CDR1 is SGHTS and CDR2 is YDEGEE. The DNA of the CDR3 is TGTGCCAGCAGCTTGGGTAGCGGGAGCGCTACGCAGTATTTT. Protein sequence: CASSLGSGSATQYF.

The genes are TRBV28 and TRBJ2-4; 10 nucleotides match TRBD2. V lost 6 bases and J lost 3; bases outside the gene matches: 17. Germline V gene sequence: CDR1 MDHEN, CDR2 SYDVKM. The CDR3 length is 19 residues. The CDR3 is CASSLRGSGRAGVKNIQYF. The CDR3, as DNA: TGTGCCAGCAGCCTTAGGGGGAGCGGGAGGGCCGGAGTCAAAAACATTCAGTACTTC.

The V gene is TRBV7-9, the J gene TRBJ1-4; D call uncertain. Germline CDR1 reads SEHNR; CDR2 reads FQNEAQ (reference sequence). This CDR3 comprises 13 residues. Trimming pared 4 bases from V and 6 bases from J, leaving 9 bases between. The CDR3 loop reads CASSSDSYEKLFF. Here the CDR3 DNA reads TGTGCCAGCAGCTCTGACTCTTATGAAAAACTGTTTTTT.

In this sample, this clone turned up a few times. The J gene is TRBJ2-3, the V gene TRBV18; 9 bases align to TRBD2. V dropped 2 bases and J dropped 1; count of bases not matched to a gene: 7. This CDR3 region has 17 residues. Germline assignment: CDR1 KGHSH and CDR2 LQKENI. The CDR3 DNA is TGTGCCAGCTCACCATTGGCGGGAGGGAGAGGCACAGATACGCAGTATTTT. It encodes CASSPLAGGRGTDTQYF.

This chain uses TRBV14 with TRBJ2-5; 7 bases fit TRBD1. CDR3 length equals 15 residues. Trimming removed 4 bases from V and 4 bases from J; junction bases left unmatched: 9. In germline, CDR1 is SGHDN, CDR2 FVKESK. In nucleotides, the CDR3 is TGTGCCAGCAGCCCACCGGGACAGTGGGTAGAGACCCAGTACTTC. Translated: CASSPPGQWVETQYF.

This clone was seen once. The chain employs TRBV6-6 and TRBJ2-1; 13 bases map to TRBD2. The germline V gene encodes CDR1 MNHNY and CDR2 SVGAGI (reference sequence). After removal of 2 bases from V and 6 bases from J, the junction contained 4 bases not matched to a gene. The CDR3 spans 16 residues. The CDR3 DNA is TGTGCCAGCAGTTACCCGACTAGCGGGAGGACCAATGAGCAGTTCTTC. The encoded protein is CASSYPTSGRTNEQFF.

The chain joins TRBV5-1 to TRBJ1-3; no firm D call. The CDR3 is 16 amino acids. CDR1 is SGHRS, CDR2 YFSETQ, per germline. V was trimmed by 0 bases and J by 0 bases, leaving 10 bases between them. In DNA, the CDR3 is TGCGCCAGCAGCTTGGATGGGCGCATCTCTGGAAACACCATATATTTT. It specifies CASSLDGRISGNTIYF.

The chain recombines TRBV28 with TRBJ2-7, with 12 bases that match TRBD2. The CDR3 runs to 15 residues. With 5 bases clipped from V and 9 bases from J, the junction kept 11 bases outside the gene matches. CDR1 MDHEN and CDR2 SYDVKM come from the germline V gene. The CDR3 region is CASSMTGTSGLTQYF. The CDR3 DNA is TGTGCCAGCAGTATGACCGGGACTAGCGGGTTGACGCAGTACTTC.

V is TRBV29-1 and J is TRBJ2-7, with 8 bases aligning to TRBD2. After removal of 5 bases from V and 2 bases from J, the junction contained 11 bases not matched to a gene. CDR3 size: 15 residues. Germline CDR1 is SQVTM and CDR2 is ANQGSEA. CDR3 DNA: TGCAGCGTTCCTGGTGGCGGGAGGCAAACCTACGAGCAGTACTTC. It yields the protein CSVPGGGRQTYEQYF.

This sequence joins TRBV11-2 and TRBJ2-7; 11 positions match TRBD2. Germline V CDR1 and CDR2: SGHAT, FQNNGV. The CDR3 contains 17 residues. Losses at the gene ends were 5 bases for V and 0 bases for J; bases not matched to a gene: 9. The CDR3 DNA is TGTGCCAGCAGCCGAAGATCACTAGCGGGGGCCTCCTACGAGCAGTACTTC. Residues: CASSRRSLAGASYEQYF.

The chain has TRBV2 and TRBJ1-2, with TRBD1 matching 8 bases. V was clipped by 6 bases and J by 4 bases; unmatched bases: 10. Germline CDR1 reads SNHLY; CDR2 reads FYNNEI. The CDR3 has 15 amino acids. The CDR3 loop is CASSPGTGGFYGYTF. CDR3 sequence (DNA): TGTGCCAGCAGCCCCGGGACAGGCGGTTTCTATGGCTACACCTTC.

This chain uses TRBV19 with TRBJ1-5; D possibly corresponds to TRBD1 (5 bases). Germline lookup yields CDR1 LNHDA and CDR2 SQIVND (reference sequence). This CDR3 contains 15 residues. V shed 2 bases and J shed 6 bases, with 14 bases lying between them. The CDR3 DNA reads as TGTGCCAGTAGTATAATGGGCGGGGGGGGTCAGCCCCAGCATTTT. It translates to CASSIMGGGGQPQHF. The full variable domain, in which reference TRBV19 and TRBJ1-5 provide the parts outside the CDR3, is DGGITQSPKYLFRKEGQNVTLSCEQNLNHDAMYWYRQDPGQGLRLIYYSQIVNDFQKGDIAEGYSVSREKKESFPLTVTSAQKNPTAFYLCASSIMGGGGQPQHFGDGTRLSIL.

The V call is TRBV28, the J call TRBJ1-2, with TRBD1 matching 8 bases. Trimming removed 7 bases from V and 3 bases from J; junction bases left unmatched: 7. The germline CDR1 and CDR2 sequences are MDHEN and SYDVKM. The CDR3 consists of 14 residues. This CDR3 reads CASTQTGDYYGYTF. The DNA for the CDR3 is TGTGCCAGCACCCAGACAGGGGATTACTATGGCTACACCTTC.

This chain uses TRBV5-6 with TRBJ1-3, with D maybe TRBD1 (5 bases). CDR1 and CDR2 (germline): SGHDT, YYEEEE. V was pared by 4 bases and J by 2 bases, with 10 bases between. The CDR3 is made up of 14 amino acids. CDR3 amino acids: CASSLGTAGNTIYF. DNA of the CDR3: TGTGCCAGCAGCCTAGGGACGGCTGGAAACACCATATATTTT.

Here the CDR3 DNA reads TGTGCCAGCAGTGAAGGACTAGCGGCAGATACGCAGTATTTT. Translation: CASSEGLAADTQYF. The chain recombines TRBV6-1 with TRBJ2-3, with 9 bases that match TRBD2. V lost 1 base and J lost 4; bases outside the gene matches: 0. The CDR3 contains 14 residues. Germline lookup yields CDR1 MNHNS and CDR2 SASEGT.

The chain's CDR3 is CASSQEGDSSGANVLTF. DNA of the CDR3: TGCGCCAGCAGCCAAGAAGGAGACAGCTCTGGGGCCAACGTCCTGACTTTC. The J gene is TRBJ2-6, the V gene TRBV4-3, with TRBD1 as a possible D gene (5 bases). V gave up 0 bases and J gave up 0 bases, with 9 bases separating them. There are 17 residues in the CDR3. CDR1 is LGHNA and CDR2 is YSLEER in the germline V gene.

V usage is TRBV5-1 and J usage is TRBJ2-2; 7 bases agree with TRBD2. J was trimmed by 1 base and V by 4 bases; bases with no gene match: 7. The CDR3 is 16 amino acids. Germline V gene lookup returns CDR1 SGHRS and CDR2 YFSETQ. In nucleotides, the CDR3 is TGCGCCAGCAGCCGTCTGGAGCGGGGGAACACCGGGGAGCTGTTTTTT. Translated, it gives CASSRLERGNTGELFF.

This clone was seen once. The J gene is TRBJ2-1, the V gene TRBV18; D possibly uses TRBD1 or TRBD2 (5 bases each). This CDR3 region has 17 residues. Germline assignment: CDR1 KGHSH and CDR2 LQKENI. With 0 bases removed from V and 5 bases from J, the gap between germline ends came to 17 bases. The CDR3 protein is CASSPPSMGELNNEQFF. As DNA, the CDR3 is TGTGCCAGCTCACCACCGAGTATGGGGGAATTAAACAATGAGCAGTTCTTC.

This chain connects TRBV4-2 to TRBJ1-4, with TRBD1 identical over 12 bases. Germline V gene sequence: CDR1 LGHNA, CDR2 YNFKEQ. With V trimmed by 4 bases and J by 6 bases, 15 bases remained unmatched. There are 19 residues in the CDR3. CDR3: CASSRGRGQGAQRDEKLFF. CDR3 DNA: TGTGCCAGCAGCCGGGGTAGGGGACAGGGGGCGCAAAGAGATGAAAAACTGTTTTTT.

DNA for the CDR3: TGTGCCAGCAGCTTTACAGGGGCGGGCTACACCTTC. This gives the protein CASSFTGAGYTF. The chain combines TRBV7-2 with TRBJ1-2, with 7 positions matching TRBD1. CDR1 and CDR2 (germline): SGHTA, FQGNSA. The CDR3 length is 12 residues. V shed 3 bases and J 8 bases; nucleotides not matched to a gene: 3.

The chain is built from TRBV10-3 and TRBJ2-1; 11 bases line up with TRBD2. The CDR3 totals 14 residues. CDR1 is ENHRY, CDR2 SYGVKD, per germline. V gave up 6 bases and J gave up 8 bases; unmatched junction bases: 6. CDR3 sequence reads: CAIRETSGKDEQFF. The CDR3 DNA is TGTGCCATCAGGGAGACTAGCGGGAAGGATGAGCAGTTCTTC.

This chain uses TRBV6-4 with TRBJ2-2, with D unclear. The CDR3 loop spans 14 amino acids. Trimming shortened V by 4 bases and J by 3 bases, and 9 bases separated the two germline ends. Germline assignment: CDR1 MRHNA and CDR2 SNTAGT. The CDR3 sequence: CASSVSSDTGELFF. CDR3 in DNA: TGTGCCAGCAGTGTCTCTTCGGACACCGGGGAGCTGTTTTTT.

The chain recombines TRBV19 with TRBJ1-2; no clear D gene. The CDR3 is 13 residues long. The V and J ends lost 3 bases and 4 bases respectively, with 9 bases between them. Germline loops: CDR1 LNHDA, CDR2 SQIVND (reference sequence). The CDR3 DNA follows: TGTGCCAGTAGTATGATGGGAGGCTATGGCTACACCTTC. Protein product: CASSMMGGYGYTF.

The chain combines TRBV4-3 with TRBJ2-7, with D maybe TRBD2 (5 bases). This CDR3 region has 14 residues. The germline gives CDR1 LGHNA, CDR2 YSLEER. V was cut by 0 bases and J by 3 bases, with 9 bases left in between. The CDR3 sequence: CASSQEGDYYEQYF. The CDR3 nucleotides read TGCGCCAGCAGCCAAGAGGGAGATTACTACGAGCAGTACTTC.

J is TRBJ2-7 and V is TRBV25-1; the match to TRBD1 covers 10 bases. The length of the CDR3 is 16 residues. In germline, CDR1 is MGHDK, CDR2 SYGVNS. V shed 2 bases and J 1 base; nucleotides not matched to a gene: 5. CDR3 DNA sequence: TGTGCCAGCAGTGAAGGTATGGGACAGGGGTCCTACGAGCAGTACTTC. Translation: CASSEGMGQGSYEQYF.

This sequence joins TRBV4-1 and TRBJ1-1; 8 bases match TRBD1. The germline CDR1 and CDR2 sequences are MGHRA and YSYEKL. CDR3 length: 14 residues. V gave up 3 bases and J gave up 3 bases; unmatched junction bases: 3. The CDR3 here is CASSHTGGDTEAFF. The CDR3 region has the DNA TGCGCCAGCAGCCATACAGGGGGGGACACTGAAGCTTTCTTT.